The 2 T cell receptor beta chains below come from one sample, sequenced in a study of control samples from healthy donors and cancer patients. Here immunoSEQ multiplex PCR was the method, and the copy in TCRdb shows in-frame clones only, minus some. The sample shows approximately 150,000 clones, 91% of them seen only once. The sequenced sample consisted of blood. These receptors were taken from a man aged 25-45 years in good health.

The rearrangement joins TRBV28 to TRBJ2-7; 11 nucleotides line up with TRBD1. The CDR3 has 14 residues. Germline values: CDR1 MDHEN, CDR2 SYDVKM. J was trimmed by 4 bases and V by 10 bases; bases with no gene match: 9. CDR3 loop: CAIEGTGGRYEQYF. The CDR3 DNA follows: TGTGCCATCGAAGGGACAGGGGGTAGATACGAGCAGTACTTC.

This chain uses TRBV27 with TRBJ2-2, with TRBD2 as a possible D gene (5 bases). This CDR3 contains 13 residues. Trimming took off 7 bases at V and 5 bases at J, with 11 bases between the two ends. Germline CDR1 MNHEY, CDR2 SMNVEV (reference sequence). The CDR3 protein is CASTLRETGELFF. CDR3 nucleotide sequence: TGTGCCAGCACCCTAAGGGAGACCGGGGAGCTGTTTTTT.